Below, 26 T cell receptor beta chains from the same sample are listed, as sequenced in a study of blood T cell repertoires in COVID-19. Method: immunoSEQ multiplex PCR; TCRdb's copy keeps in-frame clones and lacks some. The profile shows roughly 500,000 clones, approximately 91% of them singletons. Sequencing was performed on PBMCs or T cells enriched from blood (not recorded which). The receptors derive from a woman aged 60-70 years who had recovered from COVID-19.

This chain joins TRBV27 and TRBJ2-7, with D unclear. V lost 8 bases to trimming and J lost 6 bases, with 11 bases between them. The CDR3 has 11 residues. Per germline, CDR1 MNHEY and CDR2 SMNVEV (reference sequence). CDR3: CASGQSLEQYF. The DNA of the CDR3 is TGTGCCAGCGGCCAGTCCCTCGAGCAGTACTTC.

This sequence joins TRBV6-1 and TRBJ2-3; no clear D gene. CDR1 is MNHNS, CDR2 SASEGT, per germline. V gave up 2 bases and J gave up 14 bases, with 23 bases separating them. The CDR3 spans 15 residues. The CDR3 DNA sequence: TGTGCCAGCAGTGAAATTGGTGGTTTGGTGGCAAGTGGGTATTTT. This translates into CASSEIGGLVASGYF.

The CDR3 DNA sequence: TGCAGCGGACAGGGAAGGGTCGACGGGGAGCTGTTTTTT. Translating it yields CSGQGRVDGELFF. The V and J genes are TRBV29-1 and TRBJ2-2, with 7 bases lining up with TRBD1. Trimming at V came to 7 bases and at J to 7 bases, leaving 9 bases not matched to a gene. The CDR3 is 13 amino acids. Germline CDR1 is SQVTM and CDR2 is ANQGSEA.

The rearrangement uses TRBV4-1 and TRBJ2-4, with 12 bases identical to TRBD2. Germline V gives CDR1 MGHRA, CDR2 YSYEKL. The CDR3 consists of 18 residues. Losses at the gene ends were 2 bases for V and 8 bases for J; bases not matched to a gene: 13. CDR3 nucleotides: TGCGCCAGCAGCCAACCTGCTAGCGGGGGGGCGTTTGGATACATTCAGTACTTC. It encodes CASSQPASGGAFGYIQYF.

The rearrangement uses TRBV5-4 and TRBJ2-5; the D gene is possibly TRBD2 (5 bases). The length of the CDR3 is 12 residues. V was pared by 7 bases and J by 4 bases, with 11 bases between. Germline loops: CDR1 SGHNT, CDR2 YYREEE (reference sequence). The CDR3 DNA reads TGTGCCAGCGGTAGGGCGGGAGAGACCCAGTACTTC. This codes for CASGRAGETQYF.

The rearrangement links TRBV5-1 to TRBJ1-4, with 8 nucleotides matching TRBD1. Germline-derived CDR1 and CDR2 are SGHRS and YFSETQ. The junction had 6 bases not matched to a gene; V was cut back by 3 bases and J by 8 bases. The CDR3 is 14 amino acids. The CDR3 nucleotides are TGCGCCAGCAGCTCCACAGGGGGAAGCGAAAAACTGTTTTTT. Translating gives CASSSTGGSEKLFF.

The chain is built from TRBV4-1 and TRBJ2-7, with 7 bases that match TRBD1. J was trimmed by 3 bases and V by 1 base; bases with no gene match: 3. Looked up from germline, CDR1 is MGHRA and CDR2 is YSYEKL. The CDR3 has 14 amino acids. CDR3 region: CASSQAGTDYEQYF. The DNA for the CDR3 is TGCGCCAGCAGCCAAGCTGGGACAGACTACGAGCAGTACTTC.

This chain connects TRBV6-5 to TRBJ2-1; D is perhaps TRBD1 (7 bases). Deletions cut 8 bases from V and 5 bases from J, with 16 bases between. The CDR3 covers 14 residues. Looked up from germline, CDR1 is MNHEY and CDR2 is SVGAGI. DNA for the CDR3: TGTGCCAGCGCGGGGAAGGGGGCGAACAATGAGCAGTTCTTC. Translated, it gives CASAGKGANNEQFF.

The CDR3 DNA reads TGTGCCAGCAGAATAGGGGGGGCGCGGGGCGGCTACACCTTC. Translation: CASRIGGARGGYTF. The chain joins TRBV27 to TRBJ1-2; the D gene is possibly TRBD1 (6 bases). Trimming removed 6 bases at V and 8 bases at J, with 19 bases between. CDR1 is MNHEY and CDR2 is SMNVEV in the germline V gene (reference sequence). This CDR3 region has 14 residues.

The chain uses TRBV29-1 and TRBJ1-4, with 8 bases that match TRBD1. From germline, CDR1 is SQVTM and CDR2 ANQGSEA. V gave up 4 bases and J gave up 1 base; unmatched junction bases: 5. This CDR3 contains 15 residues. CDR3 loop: CSVAPDRGTNEKLFF. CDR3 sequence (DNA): TGCAGCGTTGCCCCAGACAGGGGAACTAATGAAAAACTGTTTTTT. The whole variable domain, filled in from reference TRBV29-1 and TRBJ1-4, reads SAVISQKPSRDICQRGTSLTIQCQVDSQVTMMFWYRQQPGQSLTLIATANQGSEATYESGFVIDKFPISRPNLTFSTLTVSNMSPEDSSIYLCSVAPDRGTNEKLFFGSGTQLSVL.

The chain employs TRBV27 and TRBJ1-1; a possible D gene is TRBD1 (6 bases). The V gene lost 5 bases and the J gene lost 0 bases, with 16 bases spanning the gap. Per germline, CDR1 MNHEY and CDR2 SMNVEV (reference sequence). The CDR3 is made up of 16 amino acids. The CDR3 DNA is TGTGCCAGCAGTCCCTCGGGACAAATCATGAACACTGAAGCTTTCTTT. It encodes CASSPSGQIMNTEAFF.

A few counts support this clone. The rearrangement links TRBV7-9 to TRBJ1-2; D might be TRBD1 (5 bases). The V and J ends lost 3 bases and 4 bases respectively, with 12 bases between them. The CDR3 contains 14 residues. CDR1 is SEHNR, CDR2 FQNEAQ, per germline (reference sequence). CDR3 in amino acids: CASSFPGFSYGYTF. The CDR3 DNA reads TGTGCCAGCAGCTTTCCAGGGTTCAGCTATGGCTACACCTTC.

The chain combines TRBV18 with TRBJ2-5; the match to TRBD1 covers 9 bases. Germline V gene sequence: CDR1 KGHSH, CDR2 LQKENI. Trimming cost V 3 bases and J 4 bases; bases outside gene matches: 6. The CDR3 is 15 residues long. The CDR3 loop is CASSPGQGGRETQYF. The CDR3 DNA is TGTGCCAGCTCACCGGGACAGGGTGGACGAGAGACCCAGTACTTC.

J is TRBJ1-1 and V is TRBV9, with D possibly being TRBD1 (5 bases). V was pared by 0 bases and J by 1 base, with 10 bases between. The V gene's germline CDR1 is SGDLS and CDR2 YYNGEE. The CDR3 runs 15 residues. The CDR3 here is CASSVEGVANTEAFF. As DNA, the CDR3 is TGTGCCAGCAGCGTAGAAGGGGTGGCGAACACTGAAGCTTTCTTT.

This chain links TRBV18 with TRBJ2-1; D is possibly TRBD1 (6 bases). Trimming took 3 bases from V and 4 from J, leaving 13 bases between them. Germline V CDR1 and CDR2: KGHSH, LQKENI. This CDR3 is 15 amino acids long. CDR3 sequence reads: CASSPKGVPYNEQFF. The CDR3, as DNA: TGTGCCAGCTCACCGAAGGGGGTTCCTTACAATGAGCAGTTCTTC.

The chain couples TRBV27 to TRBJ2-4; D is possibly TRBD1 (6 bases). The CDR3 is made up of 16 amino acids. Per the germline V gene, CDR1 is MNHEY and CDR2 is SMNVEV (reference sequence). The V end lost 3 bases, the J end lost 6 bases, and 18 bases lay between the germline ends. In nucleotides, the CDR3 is TGTGCCAGCAGTTTGCAGGGGCCCATCTGGGGAAACATTCAGTACTTC. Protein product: CASSLQGPIWGNIQYF.

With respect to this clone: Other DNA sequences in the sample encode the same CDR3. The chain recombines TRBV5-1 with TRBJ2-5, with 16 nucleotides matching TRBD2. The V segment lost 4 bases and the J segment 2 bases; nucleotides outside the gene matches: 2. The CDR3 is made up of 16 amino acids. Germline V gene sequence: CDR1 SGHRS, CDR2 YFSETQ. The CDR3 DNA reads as TGCGCCAGCAGCCAGGGACTAGCGGGGGGGCAAGAGACCCAGTACTTC. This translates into CASSQGLAGGQETQYF. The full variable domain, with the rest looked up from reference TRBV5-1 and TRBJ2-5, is KAGVTQTPRYLIKTRGQQVTLSCSPISGHRSVSWYQQTPGQGLQFLFEYFSETQRNKGNFPGRFSGRQFSNSRSEMNVSTLELGDSALYLCASSQGLAGGQETQYFGPGTRLLVL.

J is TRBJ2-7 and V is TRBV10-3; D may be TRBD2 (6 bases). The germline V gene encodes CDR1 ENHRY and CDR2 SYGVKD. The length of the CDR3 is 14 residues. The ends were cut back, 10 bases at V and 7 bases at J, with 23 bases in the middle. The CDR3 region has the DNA TGTGCCACCCTCTCGGGAGCAGGGCTAGGTGAGCAGTACTTC. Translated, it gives CATLSGAGLGEQYF.

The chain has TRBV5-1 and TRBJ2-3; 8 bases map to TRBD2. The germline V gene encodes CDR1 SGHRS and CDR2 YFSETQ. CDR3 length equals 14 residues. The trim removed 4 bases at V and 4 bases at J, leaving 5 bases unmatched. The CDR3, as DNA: TGCGCCAGCAGCCCGGGGGGGGGCTCAGATACGCAGTATTTT. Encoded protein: CASSPGGGSDTQYF.

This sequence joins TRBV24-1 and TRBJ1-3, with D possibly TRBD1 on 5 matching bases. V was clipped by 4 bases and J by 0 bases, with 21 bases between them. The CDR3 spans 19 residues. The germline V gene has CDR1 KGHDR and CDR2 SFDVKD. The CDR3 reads CATSEPRGGLESSGNTIYF. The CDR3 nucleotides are TGTGCCACCAGTGAGCCTCGCGGGGGGTTAGAGAGCTCTGGAAACACCATATATTTT.

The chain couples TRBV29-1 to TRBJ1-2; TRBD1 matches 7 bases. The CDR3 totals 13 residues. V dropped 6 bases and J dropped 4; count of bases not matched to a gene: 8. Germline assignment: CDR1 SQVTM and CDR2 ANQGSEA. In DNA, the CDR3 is TGCAGCGTCCGGGACAGCGATAGCTATGGCTACACCTTC. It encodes CSVRDSDSYGYTF.

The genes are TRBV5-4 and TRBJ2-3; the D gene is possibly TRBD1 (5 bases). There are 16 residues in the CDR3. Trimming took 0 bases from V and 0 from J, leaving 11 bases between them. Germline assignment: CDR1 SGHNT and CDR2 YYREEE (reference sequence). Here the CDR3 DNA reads TGTGCCAGCAGCTTGGGTCCAGGGATAAGCACAGATACGCAGTATTTT. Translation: CASSLGPGISTDTQYF.

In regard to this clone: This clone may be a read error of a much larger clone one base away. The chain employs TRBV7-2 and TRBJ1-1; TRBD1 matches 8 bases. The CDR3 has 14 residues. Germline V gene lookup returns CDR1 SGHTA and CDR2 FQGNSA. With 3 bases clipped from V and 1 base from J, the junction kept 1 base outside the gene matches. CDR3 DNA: TGTGCCAGCAGCTTCGGGACAGGGAACACTGAAGCTTTCTTT. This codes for CASSFGTGNTEAFF.

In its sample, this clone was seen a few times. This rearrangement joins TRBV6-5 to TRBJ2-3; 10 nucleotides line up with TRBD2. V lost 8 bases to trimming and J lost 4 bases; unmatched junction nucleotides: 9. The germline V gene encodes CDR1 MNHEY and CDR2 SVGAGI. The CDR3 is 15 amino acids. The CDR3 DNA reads TGTGCCAGCTTGTTAGCGGGGGGCGGATCAGATACGCAGTATTTT. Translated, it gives CASLLAGGGSDTQYF.

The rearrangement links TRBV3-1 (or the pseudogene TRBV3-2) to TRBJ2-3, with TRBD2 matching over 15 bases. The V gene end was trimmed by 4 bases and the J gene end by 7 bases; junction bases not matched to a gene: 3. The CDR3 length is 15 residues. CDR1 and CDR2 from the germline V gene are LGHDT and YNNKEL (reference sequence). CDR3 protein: CASSRGTSGGNTQYF. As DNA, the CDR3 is TGTGCCAGCAGCCGAGGGACTAGCGGGGGGAATACGCAGTATTTT.

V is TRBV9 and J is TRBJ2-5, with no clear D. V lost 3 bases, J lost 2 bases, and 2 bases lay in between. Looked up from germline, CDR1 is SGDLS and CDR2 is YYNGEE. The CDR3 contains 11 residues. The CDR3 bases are TGTGCCAGCAGCGCACAAGAGACCCAGTACTTC. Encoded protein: CASSAQETQYF.